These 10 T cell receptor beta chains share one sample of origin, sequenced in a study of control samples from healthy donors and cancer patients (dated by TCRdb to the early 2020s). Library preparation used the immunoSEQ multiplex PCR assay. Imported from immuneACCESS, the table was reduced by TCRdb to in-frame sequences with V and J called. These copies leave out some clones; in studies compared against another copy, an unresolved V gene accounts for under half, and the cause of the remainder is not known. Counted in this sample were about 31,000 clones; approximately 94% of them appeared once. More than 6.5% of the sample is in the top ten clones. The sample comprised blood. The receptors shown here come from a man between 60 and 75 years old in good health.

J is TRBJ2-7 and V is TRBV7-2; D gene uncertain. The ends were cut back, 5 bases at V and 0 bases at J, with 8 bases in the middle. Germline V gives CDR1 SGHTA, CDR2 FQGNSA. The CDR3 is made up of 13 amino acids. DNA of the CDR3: TGTGCCAGCAGCAGCCGGGTCTCCTACGAGCAGTACTTC. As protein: CASSSRVSYEQYF.

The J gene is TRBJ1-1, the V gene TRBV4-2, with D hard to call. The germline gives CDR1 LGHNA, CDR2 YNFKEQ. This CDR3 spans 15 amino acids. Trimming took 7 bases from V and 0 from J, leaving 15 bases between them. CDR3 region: CASNLETGMNTEAFF. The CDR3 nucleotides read TGTGCCAGCAATCTCGAGACGGGCATGAACACTGAAGCTTTCTTT.

The CDR3 DNA is TGTGCCAGCTCAACCCTGGCGGGGGGGCTCCAAGAGACCCAGTACTTC. This gives the protein CASSTLAGGLQETQYF. This chain connects TRBV18 to TRBJ2-5, with 9 bases identical to TRBD2. Germline V gives CDR1 KGHSH, CDR2 LQKENI. This CDR3 comprises 16 residues. The trim removed 5 bases at V and 1 base at J, leaving 8 bases unmatched. Based on the CDR3 plus reference TRBV18 and TRBJ2-5, the full variable domain is NAGVMQNPRHLVRRRGQEARLRCSPMKGHSHVYWYRQLPEEGLKFMVYLQKENIIDESGMPKERFSAEFPKEGPSILRIQQVVRGDSAAYFCASSTLAGGLQETQYFGPGTRLLVL.

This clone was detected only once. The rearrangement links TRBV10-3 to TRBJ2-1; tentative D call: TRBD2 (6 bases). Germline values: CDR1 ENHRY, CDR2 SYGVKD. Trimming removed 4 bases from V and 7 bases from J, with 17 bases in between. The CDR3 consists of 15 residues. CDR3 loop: CAISGRDSEKNEQFF. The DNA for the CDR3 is TGTGCCATCAGTGGCCGGGACTCGGAGAAGAATGAGCAGTTCTTC.

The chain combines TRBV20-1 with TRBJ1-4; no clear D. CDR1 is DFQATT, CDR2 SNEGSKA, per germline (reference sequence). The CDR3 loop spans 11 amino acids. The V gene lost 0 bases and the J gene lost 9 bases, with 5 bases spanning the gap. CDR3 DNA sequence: TGCAGTGCTAGAGAGGACCAAAAACTGTTTTTT. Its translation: CSAREDQKLFF.

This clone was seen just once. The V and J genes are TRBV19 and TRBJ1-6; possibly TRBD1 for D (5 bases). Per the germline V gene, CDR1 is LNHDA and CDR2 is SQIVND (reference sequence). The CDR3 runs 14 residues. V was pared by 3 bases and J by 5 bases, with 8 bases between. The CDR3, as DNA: TGTGCCAGTAGTATTACGACAGATAATTCACCCCTCCACTTT. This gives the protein CASSITTDNSPLHF.

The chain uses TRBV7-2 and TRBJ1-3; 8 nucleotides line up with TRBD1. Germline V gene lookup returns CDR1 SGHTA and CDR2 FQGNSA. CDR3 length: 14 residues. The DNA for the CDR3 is TGTCCCACCAGCAACACAGGGGGGGGGAACACCATATATTTT. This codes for CPTSNTGGGNTIYF. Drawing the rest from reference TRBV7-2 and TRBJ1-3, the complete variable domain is GAGVSQSPSNKVTEKGKDVELRCDPISGHTALYWYRQSLGQGLEFLIYFQGNSAPDKSGLPSDRFSAERTGGSVSTLTIQRTQQEDSAVYLCPTSNTGGGNTIYFGEGSWLTVV.

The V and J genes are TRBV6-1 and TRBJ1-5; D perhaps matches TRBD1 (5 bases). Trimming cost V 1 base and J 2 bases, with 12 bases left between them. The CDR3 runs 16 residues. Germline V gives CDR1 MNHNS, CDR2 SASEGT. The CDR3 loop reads CASSEGLGVGNQPQHF. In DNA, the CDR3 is TGTGCCAGCAGTGAAGGTTTGGGGGTGGGCAATCAGCCCCAGCATTTT.

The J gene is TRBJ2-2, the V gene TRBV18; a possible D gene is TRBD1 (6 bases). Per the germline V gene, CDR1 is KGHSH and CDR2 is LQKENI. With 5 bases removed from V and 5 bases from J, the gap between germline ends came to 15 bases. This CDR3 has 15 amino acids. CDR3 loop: CASSTNTGRTGELFF. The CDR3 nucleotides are TGTGCCAGCTCAACGAATACAGGGCGAACCGGGGAGCTGTTTTTT.

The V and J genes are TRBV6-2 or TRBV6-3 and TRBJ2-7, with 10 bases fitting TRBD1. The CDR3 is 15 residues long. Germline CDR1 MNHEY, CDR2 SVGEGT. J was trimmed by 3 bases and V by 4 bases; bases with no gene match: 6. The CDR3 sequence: CASSSPGQGIYEQYF. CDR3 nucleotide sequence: TGTGCCAGCAGTTCTCCGGGACAGGGGATCTACGAGCAGTACTTC.